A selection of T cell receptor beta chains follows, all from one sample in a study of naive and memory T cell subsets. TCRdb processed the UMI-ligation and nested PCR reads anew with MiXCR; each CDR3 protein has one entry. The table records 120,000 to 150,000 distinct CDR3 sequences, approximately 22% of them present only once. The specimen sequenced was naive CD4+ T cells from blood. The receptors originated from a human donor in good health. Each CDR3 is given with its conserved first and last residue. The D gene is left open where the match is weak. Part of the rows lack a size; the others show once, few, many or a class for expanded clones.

CDR3: CASSLAARAGNTIYF
DNA: TGTGCCAGCAGTCTAGCGGCCAGGGCTGGAAACACCATATATTTT
size: few
D: .
V: TRBV28
J: TRBJ1-3

CDR3: CASITGTSGSTDTQYF
DNA: TGTGCCAGCATTACCGGGACTAGCGGAAGCACAGATACGCAGTATTTT
size: once
D: TRBD2
V: TRBV6-2/TRBV6-3
J: TRBJ2-3

CDR3: CASTGGGVKYEQYF
DNA: TGTGCCAGCACTGGGGGGGGAGTTAAGTACGAGCAGTACTTC
size: few
D: TRBD2
V: TRBV28
J: TRBJ2-7

CDR3: CATSRGGAGQETQYF
DNA: TGTGCCACCAGCAGAGGGGGAGCAGGGCAAGAGACCCAGTACTTC
size: .
D: .
V: TRBV15
J: TRBJ2-5

CDR3: CASSSRGLAVQETQYF
DNA: TGTGCCAGCAGTTCAAGGGGACTAGCGGTCCAAGAGACCCAGTACTTC
size: few
D: TRBD2
V: TRBV6-5
J: TRBJ2-5

CDR3: CASSSLASGRYNEQFF
DNA: TGCGCCAGCAGCAGCTTGGCTAGCGGGAGGTACAATGAGCAGTTCTTC
size: many
D: TRBD2
V: TRBV5-1
J: TRBJ2-1

CDR3: CSVTLGGRNTGELFF
DNA: TGCAGCGTTACGCTCGGCGGGAGAAACACCGGGGAGCTGTTTTTT
size: many
D: TRBD2
V: TRBV29-1
J: TRBJ2-2

CDR3: CASSQGQRILAGSYNEQFF
DNA: TGCGCCAGCAGCCAGGGACAGAGAATACTAGCGGGGTCCTACAATGAGCAGTTCTTC
size: few
D: TRBD2
V: TRBV5-1
J: TRBJ2-1

CDR3: CATSSGQGAKNIQYF
DNA: TGTGCCACCAGCAGCGGACAGGGGGCCAAAAACATTCAGTACTTC
size: few
D: TRBD1
V: TRBV15
J: TRBJ2-4

CDR3: CSVDSGSGNEQFF
DNA: TGCAGCGTTGATAGCGGGAGCGGCAATGAGCAGTTCTTC
size: .
D: TRBD2
V: TRBV29-1
J: TRBJ2-1

CDR3: CASSYNSRSPDYGYTF
DNA: TGTGCCAGCAGTTACAACAGCCGCTCGCCGGACTATGGCTACACCTTC
size: .
D: .
V: TRBV6-5
J: TRBJ1-2